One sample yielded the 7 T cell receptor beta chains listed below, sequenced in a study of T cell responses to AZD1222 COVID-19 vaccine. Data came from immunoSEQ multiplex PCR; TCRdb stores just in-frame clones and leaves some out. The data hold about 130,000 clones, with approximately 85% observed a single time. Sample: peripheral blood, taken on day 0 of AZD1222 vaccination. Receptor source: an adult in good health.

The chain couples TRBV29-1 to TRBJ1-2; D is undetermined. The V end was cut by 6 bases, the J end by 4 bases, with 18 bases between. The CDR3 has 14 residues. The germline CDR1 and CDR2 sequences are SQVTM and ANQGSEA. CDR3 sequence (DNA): TGCAGCGTCGTACCCACTGGAGGGATCTATGGCTACACCTTC. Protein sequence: CSVVPTGGIYGYTF. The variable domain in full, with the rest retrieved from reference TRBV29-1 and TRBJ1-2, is SAVISQKPSRDICQRGTSLTIQCQVDSQVTMMFWYRQQPGQSLTLIATANQGSEATYESGFVIDKFPISRPNLTFSTLTVSNMSPEDSSIYLCSVVPTGGIYGYTFGSGTRLTVV.

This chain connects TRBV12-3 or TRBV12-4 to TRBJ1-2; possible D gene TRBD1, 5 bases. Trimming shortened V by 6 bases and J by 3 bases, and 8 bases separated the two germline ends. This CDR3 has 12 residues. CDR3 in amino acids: CASRLTDYGYTF. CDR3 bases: TGTGCCAGCAGATTGACAGACTATGGCTACACCTTC.

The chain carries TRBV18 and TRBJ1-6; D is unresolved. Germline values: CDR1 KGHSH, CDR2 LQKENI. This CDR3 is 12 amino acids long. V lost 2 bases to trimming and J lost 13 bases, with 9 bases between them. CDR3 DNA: TGTGCCAGCTCACCAAGTCAAAGGCCCCTCCACTTT. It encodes CASSPSQRPLHF.

The CDR3 reads CASSSTSGPLSGANVLTF. CDR3 DNA sequence: TGCGCCAGCAGCTCCACTAGCGGCCCGTTATCGGGGGCCAACGTCCTGACTTTC. The V and J genes are TRBV5-1 and TRBJ2-6, with 8 bases aligning to TRBD2. Germline V gene data show CDR1 as SGHRS and CDR2 as YFSETQ. The CDR3 totals 18 residues. V gave up 3 bases and J gave up 4 bases; unmatched junction bases: 12.

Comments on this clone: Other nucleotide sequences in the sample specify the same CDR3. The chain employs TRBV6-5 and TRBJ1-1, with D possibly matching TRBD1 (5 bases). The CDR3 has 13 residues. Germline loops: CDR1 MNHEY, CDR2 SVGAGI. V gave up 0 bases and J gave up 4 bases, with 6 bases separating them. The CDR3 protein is CASSYSGGTEAFF. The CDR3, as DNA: TGTGCCAGCAGTTACTCCGGGGGCACTGAAGCTTTCTTT.

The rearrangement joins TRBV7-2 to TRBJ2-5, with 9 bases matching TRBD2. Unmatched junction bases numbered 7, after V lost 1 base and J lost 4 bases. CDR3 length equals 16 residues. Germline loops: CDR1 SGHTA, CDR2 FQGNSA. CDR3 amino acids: CASSLEWRGGRETQYF. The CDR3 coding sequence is TGTGCCAGCAGCTTAGAGTGGCGGGGGGGCCGAGAGACCCAGTACTTC.

CDR3 coding DNA: TGTGCCAGCAGGAAACAGGGGAGGCAGCCCCAGCATTTT. This gives the protein CASRKQGRQPQHF. This sequence joins TRBV28 and TRBJ1-5; 7 nucleotides agree with TRBD1. CDR1 is MDHEN and CDR2 is SYDVKM in the germline V gene. Trimming at V came to 6 bases and at J to 7 bases, leaving 6 bases not matched to a gene. The CDR3 is made up of 13 amino acids.